The 16 T cell receptor beta chains listed next were all sequenced from one sample in a study of T cell responses to AZD1222 COVID-19 vaccine. Sequenced by immunoSEQ multiplex PCR; TCRdb stores in-frame clones only, minus some. Of about 140,000 clones in the sample, roughly nine tenths were seen once. This material consisted of peripheral blood, taken 28 days after the second AZD1222 dose. These receptors were collected from an adult who received the AZD1222 COVID-19 vaccine.

The J gene is TRBJ2-5, the V gene TRBV27; possibly TRBD1 or TRBD2 for D (6 bases each). Trimming shortened V by 8 bases and J by 4 bases, and 8 bases separated the two germline ends. CDR1 MNHEY and CDR2 SMNVEV come from the germline V gene (reference sequence). The CDR3 runs 11 residues. The CDR3 region is CASGGRETQYF. The CDR3 DNA is TGTGCCAGCGGGGGGCGAGAGACCCAGTACTTC.

Written as DNA, the CDR3 is TGTGCCAGCAGTGGAACTGGGACAGTGGAAAGTCAGCCCCAGCATTTT. Encoded protein: CASSGTGTVESQPQHF. This chain uses TRBV6-1 with TRBJ1-5, with 7 bases lining up with TRBD1. The CDR3 extends over 16 amino acids. Germline V gene sequence: CDR1 MNHNS, CDR2 SASEGT. The ends lost 4 bases at V and 6 bases at J; junction bases unmatched: 12.

J is TRBJ2-3 and V is TRBV25-1; D gene unclear. Germline values: CDR1 MGHDK, CDR2 SYGVNS. There are 12 residues in the CDR3. V gave up 7 bases and J gave up 6 bases, with 11 bases separating them. The CDR3 coding sequence is TGTGCCAGCAAGGGTATCTGGGATACGCAGTATTTT. Protein product: CASKGIWDTQYF.

The CDR3 nucleotides are TGTGCCAGCAGCCCGGGACAGACCTACGAGCAGTACTTC. Protein product: CASSPGQTYEQYF. The rearrangement uses TRBV4-2 and TRBJ2-7; 7 bases are a match to TRBD1. The V and J ends lost 4 bases and 2 bases, in that order; junction bases with no gene match: 2. The V gene's germline CDR1 is LGHNA and CDR2 YNFKEQ. This CDR3 region has 13 residues.

The V gene is TRBV5-8, the J gene TRBJ1-3; D remains unclear. The CDR3 has 14 residues. Germline CDR1 is SGHTS and CDR2 is YDEGEE. V was pared by 2 bases and J by 0 bases, with 6 bases between. CDR3 loop: CASSFRVSGNTIYF. The CDR3 DNA sequence: TGTGCCAGCAGCTTTAGGGTCTCTGGAAACACCATATATTTT.

V and J are TRBV11-2 and TRBJ2-7, with 13 bases that match TRBD2. J gave up 5 bases and V 4 bases, and 8 bases lay outside the gene matches. Germline V gene lookup returns CDR1 SGHAT and CDR2 FQNNGV. This CDR3 contains 16 residues. CDR3 in amino acids: CASSSSVGLAGDEQYF. The CDR3 DNA sequence: TGTGCCAGCAGCTCCTCGGTAGGACTAGCGGGAGACGAGCAGTACTTC.

J is TRBJ1-3 and V is TRBV3-1 (or the pseudogene TRBV3-2), with a possible D match to TRBD1 (5 bases). Germline assignment: CDR1 LGHDT and CDR2 YNNKEL (reference sequence). The CDR3 covers 17 residues. Trimming pared 1 base from V and 6 bases from J, leaving 19 bases between. The CDR3 protein is CASSQGSGTDFENTIYF. The CDR3 nucleotides read TGTGCCAGCAGCCAAGGATCCGGGACGGATTTTGAAAACACCATATATTTT.

This clone was seen a handful of times. The chain has TRBV15 and TRBJ1-2; possible D gene TRBD1, 5 bases. Trimming shortened V by 0 bases and J by 8 bases, and 13 bases separated the two germline ends. CDR3 size: 14 residues. Germline V gives CDR1 LNHNV, CDR2 YYDKDF (reference sequence). CDR3 nucleotides: TGTGCCACCAGCAGAGATAGGCAGGGATCCGGCTACACCTTC. It is translated as CATSRDRQGSGYTF.

In its sample, this clone was seen once. The chain is built from TRBV28 and TRBJ1-2; tentatively, D is TRBD1 (5 bases). This CDR3 region has 11 residues. CDR1 is MDHEN and CDR2 is SYDVKM in the germline V gene. The V gene lost 5 bases and the J gene lost 8 bases, with 9 bases spanning the gap. CDR3 sequence: CASSVPGGYTF. DNA of the CDR3: TGTGCCAGCAGTGTACCAGGGGGCTACACCTTC.

This sequence joins TRBV9 and TRBJ2-2, with 9 positions matching TRBD2. Germline V CDR1 and CDR2: SGDLS, YYNGEE. V was clipped by 0 bases and J by 4 bases; unmatched bases: 4. There are 16 residues in the CDR3. The CDR3 protein is CASSVGSGSFTGELFF. The CDR3 DNA sequence: TGTGCCAGCAGCGTAGGTAGCGGGAGTTTCACCGGGGAGCTGTTTTTT.

The chain joins TRBV7-9 to TRBJ1-4; possible D gene TRBD1, 6 bases. Trimming removed 5 bases from V and 0 bases from J, with 13 bases in between. The CDR3 extends over 16 amino acids. Germline assignment: CDR1 SEHNR and CDR2 FQNEAQ (reference sequence). DNA of the CDR3: TGTGCCAGCAGCCACCGGGACACTTCAACTAATGAAAAACTGTTTTTT. Translating gives CASSHRDTSTNEKLFF. The whole variable domain, filled in from reference TRBV7-9 and TRBJ1-4, reads DTGVSQNPRHKITKRGQNVTFRCDPISEHNRLYWYRQTLGQGPEFLTYFQNEAQLEKSRLLSDRFSAERPKGSFSTLEIQRTEQGDSAMYLCASSHRDTSTNEKLFFGSGTQLSVL.

The chain carries TRBV6-6 and TRBJ2-2, with 9 nucleotides matching TRBD1. This CDR3 region has 16 residues. The V gene's germline CDR1 is MNHNY and CDR2 SVGAGI (reference sequence). V lost 2 bases, J lost 4 bases, and 5 bases stayed unmatched. This CDR3 reads CASSYVRTGVTGELFF. CDR3 DNA: TGTGCCAGCAGTTACGTTCGGACAGGGGTCACCGGGGAGCTGTTTTTT.

The gene calls are TRBV15 and TRBJ2-1, with 10 bases that match TRBD2. Germline V gene lookup returns CDR1 LNHNV and CDR2 YYDKDF (reference sequence). The V segment lost 6 bases and the J segment 6 bases; nucleotides outside the gene matches: 11. This CDR3 has 16 amino acids. CDR3 bases: TGTGCCACCAGGGGGACTAGCGACCCCCGCGGCAATGAGCAGTTCTTC. Protein: CATRGTSDPRGNEQFF.

CDR3 protein: CASSFPGFTTRELFF. Here the CDR3 DNA reads TGTGCCAGCAGTTTTCCAGGGTTCACAACCCGGGAGCTGTTTTTT. The J gene is TRBJ2-2, the V gene TRBV28, with a tentative D call TRBD1 (5 bases). CDR1 is MDHEN, CDR2 SYDVKM, per germline. The CDR3 is 15 amino acids. Trimming pared 3 bases from V and 9 bases from J, leaving 17 bases between.

This clone was seen once. The gene calls are TRBV18 and TRBJ2-1; 9 bases agree with TRBD1. The CDR3 spans 17 residues. J was trimmed by 8 bases and V by 6 bases; bases with no gene match: 17. The germline CDR1 and CDR2 sequences are KGHSH and LQKENI. The CDR3 DNA is TGTGCCAGCTCGCCTACTAGAACGGGACAGGGTCGGCATGAGCAGTTCTTC. Protein: CASSPTRTGQGRHEQFF.

The genes are TRBV5-1 and TRBJ2-1; TRBD2 is a possible D gene (5 bases). With 1 base removed from V and 7 bases from J, the gap between germline ends came to 15 bases. CDR3 length: 15 residues. Germline CDR1 SGHRS, CDR2 YFSETQ. This CDR3 reads CASSLLTVPGNEQFF. CDR3 in DNA: TGCGCCAGCAGCTTGTTGACGGTCCCGGGGAATGAGCAGTTCTTC.